This T cell receptor beta chain was sequenced during a study of blood T cell repertoires in COVID-19. Study-level information: The origin of the acute and convalescent COVID-19 samples was the United States, Italy and Spain. PBMCs, B-cell-depleted T cells, or T cells provided the cDNA or gDNA that made up the material.

Losses at the gene ends were 6 bases for V and 10 bases for J; bases not matched to a gene: 4. This CDR3 contains 12 residues. Germline values: CDR1 MNHEY, CDR2 SVGAGI. Original data processing: Researchers report that nucleated cell counts were estimated from reference gene primer amplification. The table came from immunoSEQ multiplex PCR; TCRdb's copy has only in-frame clones and leaves some out. V and J calls and clone size are as listed in that table; D and trimming were resolved from the DNA. Found here are some 160,000 clones, roughly 90% of them singletons; the top ten hold less than 8%. The clonotype was recovered from a woman aged 45-60 years who had recovered from COVID-19. J is TRBJ1-4 and V is TRBV6-5; 8 nucleotides line up with TRBD1. The sequenced sample was PBMCs or T cells enriched from blood (not recorded which). CDR3 bases: TGTGCCAGCAGACCGGGGACAGGAAAACTGTTTTTT. Residues: CASRPGTGKLFF.